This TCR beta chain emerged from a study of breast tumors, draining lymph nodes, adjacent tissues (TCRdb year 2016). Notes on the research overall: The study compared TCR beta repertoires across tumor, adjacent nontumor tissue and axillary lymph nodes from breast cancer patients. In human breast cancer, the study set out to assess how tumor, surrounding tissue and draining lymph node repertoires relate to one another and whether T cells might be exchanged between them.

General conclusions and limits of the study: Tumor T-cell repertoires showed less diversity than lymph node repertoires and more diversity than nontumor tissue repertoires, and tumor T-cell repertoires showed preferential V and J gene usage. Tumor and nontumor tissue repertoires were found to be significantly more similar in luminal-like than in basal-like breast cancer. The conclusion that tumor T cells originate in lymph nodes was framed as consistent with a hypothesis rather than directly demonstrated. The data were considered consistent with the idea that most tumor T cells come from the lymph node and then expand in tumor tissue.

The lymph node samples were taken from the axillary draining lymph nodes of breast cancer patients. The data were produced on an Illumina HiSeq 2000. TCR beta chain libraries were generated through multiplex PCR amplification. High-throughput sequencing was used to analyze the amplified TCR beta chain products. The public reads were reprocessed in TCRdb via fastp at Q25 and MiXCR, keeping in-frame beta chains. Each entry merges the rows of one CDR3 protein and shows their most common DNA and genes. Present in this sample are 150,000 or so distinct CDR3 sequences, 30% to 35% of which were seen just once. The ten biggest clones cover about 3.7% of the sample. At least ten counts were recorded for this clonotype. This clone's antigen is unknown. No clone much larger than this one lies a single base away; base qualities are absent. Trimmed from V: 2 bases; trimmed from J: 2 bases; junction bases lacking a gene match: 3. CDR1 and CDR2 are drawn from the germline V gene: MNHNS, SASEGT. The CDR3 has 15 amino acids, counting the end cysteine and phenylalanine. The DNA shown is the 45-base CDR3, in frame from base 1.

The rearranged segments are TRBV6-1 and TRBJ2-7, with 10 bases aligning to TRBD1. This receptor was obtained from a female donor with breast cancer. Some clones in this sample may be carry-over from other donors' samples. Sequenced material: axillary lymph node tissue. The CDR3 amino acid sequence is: CASSELGTGAYEQYF. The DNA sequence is TGTGCCAGCAGTGAACTCGGGACAGGGGCCTACGAGCAGTACTTC.